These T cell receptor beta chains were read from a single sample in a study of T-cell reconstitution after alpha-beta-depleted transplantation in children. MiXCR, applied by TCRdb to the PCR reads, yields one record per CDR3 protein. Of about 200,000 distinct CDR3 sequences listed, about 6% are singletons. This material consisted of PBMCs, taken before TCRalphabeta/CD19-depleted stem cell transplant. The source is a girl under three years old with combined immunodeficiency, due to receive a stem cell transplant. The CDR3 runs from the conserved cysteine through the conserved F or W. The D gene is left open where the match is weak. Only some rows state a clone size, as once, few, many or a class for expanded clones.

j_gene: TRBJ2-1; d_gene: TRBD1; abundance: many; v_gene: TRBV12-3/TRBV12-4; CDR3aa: CASSSLGTGDNNEQFF; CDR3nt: TGTGCCAGCAGTTCATTAGGGACAGGGGACAACAATGAGCAGTTCTTC
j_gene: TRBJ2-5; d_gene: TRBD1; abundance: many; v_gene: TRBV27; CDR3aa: CASSSYRQGETQYF; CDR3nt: TGTGCCAGCAGTTCCTACCGACAGGGTGAGACCCAGTACTTC
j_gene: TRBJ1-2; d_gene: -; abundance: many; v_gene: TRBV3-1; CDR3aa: CASSSRRGIGGYTF; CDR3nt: TGTGCCAGCAGCTCTCGGAGGGGTATCGGTGGCTACACCTTC
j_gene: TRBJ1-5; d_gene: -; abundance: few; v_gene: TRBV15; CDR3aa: CVTSGRVGSQHF; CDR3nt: TGTGTCACCAGCGGCCGGGTAGGCAGCCAGCATTTT
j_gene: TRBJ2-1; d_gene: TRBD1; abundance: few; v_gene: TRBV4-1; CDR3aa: CASSGQGNEQFF; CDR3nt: TGCGCCAGCAGTGGACAGGGGAATGAGCAGTTCTTC
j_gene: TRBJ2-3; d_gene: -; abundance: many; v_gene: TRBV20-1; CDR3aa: CSARDTGRDTQYF; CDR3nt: TGCAGTGCTAGAGATACGGGGAGGGATACGCAGTATTTT
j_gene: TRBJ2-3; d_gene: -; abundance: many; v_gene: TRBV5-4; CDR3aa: CASSLAWGPTSTDTQYF; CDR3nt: TGTGCCAGCAGCTTGGCCTGGGGTCCTACTAGCACAGATACGCAGTATTTT
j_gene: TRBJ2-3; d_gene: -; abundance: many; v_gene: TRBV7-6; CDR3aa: CASSLDGGLSTDTQYF; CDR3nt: TGTGCCAGCAGCTTAGACGGTGGGCTTAGCACAGATACGCAGTATTTT
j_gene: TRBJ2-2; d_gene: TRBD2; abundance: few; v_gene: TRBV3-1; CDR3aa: CAICRRGTSGTPGELFF; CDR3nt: TGTGCCATCTGCCGAAGAGGGACTAGCGGGACTCCCGGGGAGCTGTTTTTT
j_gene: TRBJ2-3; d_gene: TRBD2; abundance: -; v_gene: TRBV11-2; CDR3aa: CASSPLAGGSLGGTDTQYF; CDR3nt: TGTGCCAGCAGCCCATTAGCGGGGGGGTCGTTGGGGGGCACAGATACGCAGTATTTT
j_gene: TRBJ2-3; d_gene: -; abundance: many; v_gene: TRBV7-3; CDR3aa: CASSLRRGAFDTQYF; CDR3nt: TGTGCCAGCAGCTTACGAAGGGGCGCCTTTGATACGCAGTATTTT
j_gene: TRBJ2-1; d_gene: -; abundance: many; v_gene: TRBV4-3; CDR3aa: CASSQGHRVVSTYNEQFF; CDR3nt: TGCGCCAGCAGCCAAGGGCACAGGGTGGTTTCGACCTACAATGAGCAGTTCTTC
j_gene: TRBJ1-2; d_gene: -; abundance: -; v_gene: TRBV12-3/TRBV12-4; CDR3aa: CAIMDIGAYGYTF; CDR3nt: TGTGCCATCATGGACATAGGAGCCTATGGCTACACCTTC
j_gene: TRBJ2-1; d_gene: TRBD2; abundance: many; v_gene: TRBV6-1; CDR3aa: CASSDSGVYNEQFF; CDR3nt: TGTGCCAGCAGTGATAGCGGGGTTTACAATGAGCAGTTCTTC
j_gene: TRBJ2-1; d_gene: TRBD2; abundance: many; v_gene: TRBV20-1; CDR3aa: CSARETGDYYNEQFF; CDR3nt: TGCAGTGCTAGAGAGACTGGGGACTACTACAATGAGCAGTTCTTC
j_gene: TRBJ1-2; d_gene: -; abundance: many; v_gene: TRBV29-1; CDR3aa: CSAIGNYGYTF; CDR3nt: TGCAGCGCTATAGGGAACTATGGCTACACCTTC
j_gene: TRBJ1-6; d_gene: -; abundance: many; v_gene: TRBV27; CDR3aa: CASSLNSYSYNSPLHF; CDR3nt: TGTGCCAGCAGTTTAAACAGCTACTCCTATAATTCACCCCTCCACTTT
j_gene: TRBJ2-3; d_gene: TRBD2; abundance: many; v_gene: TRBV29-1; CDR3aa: CSVPRLAGVVSTDTQYF; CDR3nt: TGCAGCGTTCCCAGGCTAGCGGGAGTTGTCTCTACAGATACGCAGTATTTT
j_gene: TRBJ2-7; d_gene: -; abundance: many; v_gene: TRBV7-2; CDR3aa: CASSLRFEGTYEQYF; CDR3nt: TGTGCCAGCAGCTTACGATTCGAGGGAACCTACGAGCAGTACTTC
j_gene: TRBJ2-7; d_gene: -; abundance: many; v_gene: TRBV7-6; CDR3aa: CASSLGPGTYEQYF; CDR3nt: TGTGCCAGCAGCTTAGGTCCAGGGACCTACGAGCAGTACTTC
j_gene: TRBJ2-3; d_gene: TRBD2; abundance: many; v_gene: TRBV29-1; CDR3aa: CSVEDGGLAGASTDTQYF; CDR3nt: TGCAGCGTTGAAGATGGGGGACTAGCGGGAGCTAGCACAGATACGCAGTATTTT
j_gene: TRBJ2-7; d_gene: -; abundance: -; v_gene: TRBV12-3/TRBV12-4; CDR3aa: CASEPQRANEQYF; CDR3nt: TGTGCCAGTGAACCACAGAGGGCAAACGAGCAGTACTTC
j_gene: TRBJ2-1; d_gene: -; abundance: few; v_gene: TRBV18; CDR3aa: CASSPVQHNEQFF; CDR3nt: TGTGCCAGCTCACCTGTCCAGCACAATGAGCAGTTCTTC
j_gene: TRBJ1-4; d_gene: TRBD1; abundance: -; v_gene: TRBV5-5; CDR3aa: CASSLGDRATNEKLFF; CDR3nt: TGTGCCAGCAGCTTGGGGGACAGGGCAACTAATGAAAAACTGTTTTTT
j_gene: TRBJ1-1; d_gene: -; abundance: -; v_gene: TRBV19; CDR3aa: CATTHPNTEAFF; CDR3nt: TGTGCCACCACGCATCCGAACACTGAAGCTTTCTTT
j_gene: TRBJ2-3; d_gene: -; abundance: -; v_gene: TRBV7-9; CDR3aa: CASSLARATTDTQYF; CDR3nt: TGTGCCAGCAGCTTAGCCAGGGCCACCACAGATACGCAGTATTTT
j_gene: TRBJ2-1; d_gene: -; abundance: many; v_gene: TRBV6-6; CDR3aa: CASSPLPNEQFF; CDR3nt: TGTGCCAGCAGTCCCCTTCCCAATGAGCAGTTCTTC
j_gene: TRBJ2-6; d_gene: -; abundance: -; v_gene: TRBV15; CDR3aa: CATSRDPSGANVLTF; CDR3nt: TGTGCCACCAGCAGGGATCCGTCTGGGGCCAACGTCCTGACTTTC
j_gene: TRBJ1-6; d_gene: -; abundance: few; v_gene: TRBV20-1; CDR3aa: CSLGGRSSYNSPLHF; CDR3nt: TGCAGTCTTGGGGGACGGAGCTCCTATAATTCACCCCTCCACTTT
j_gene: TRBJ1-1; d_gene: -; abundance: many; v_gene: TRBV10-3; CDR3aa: CAIGKENTEAFF; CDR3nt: TGTGCCATCGGTAAAGAAAACACTGAAGCTTTCTTT
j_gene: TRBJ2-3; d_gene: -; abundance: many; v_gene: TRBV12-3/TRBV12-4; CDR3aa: CASWTETDTQYF; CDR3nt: TGTGCCAGCTGGACGGAAACAGATACGCAGTATTTT
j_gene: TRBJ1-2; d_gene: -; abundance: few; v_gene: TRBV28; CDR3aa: CASSSPRSYGYTF; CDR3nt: TGTGCCAGCAGTTCCCCCAGGAGCTATGGCTACACCTTC
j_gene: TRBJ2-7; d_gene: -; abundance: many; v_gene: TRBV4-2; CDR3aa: CASSQVPGLTYEQYF; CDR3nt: TGTGCCAGCAGCCAAGTACCGGGACTGACCTACGAGCAGTACTTC